This TCR beta chain was recorded in a study of OX40 agonist ivuxolimab in advanced cancers. Drawing of blood for sampling happened at baseline, at cycle 4 day 1, and at cycle 7 day 1. Overall study results and limits: Some of the lowest clonal expansion was seen in partial responders at 0.1-3.0 mg/kg.

The CDR3 has 15 amino acids. Deletions cut 5 bases from V and 2 bases from J, with 16 bases between. The V gene's germline CDR1 is SEHNR and CDR2 FQNEAQ (reference sequence). Libraries were prepared by immunoSEQ multiplex PCR; TCRdb keeps only in-frame clonotypes and omits some of them. The data show tens of thousands of clones, 82% seen once. Of note for this clone: The target antigen is unknown.

This chain links TRBV7-9 with TRBJ2-7; TRBD2 is a possible D gene (6 bases). This receptor was obtained from an adult with an advanced solid tumor such as melanoma, head and neck, liver or kidney cancer. The specimen comprised CD4+ or CD8+ T cells sorted from blood, sampled in a trial of the OX40 agonist ivuxolimab. CDR3 protein: CASSRGGVWAYEQYF. CDR3 coding DNA: TGTGCCAGCAGCCGAGGCGGGGTGTGGGCCTACGAGCAGTACTTC.